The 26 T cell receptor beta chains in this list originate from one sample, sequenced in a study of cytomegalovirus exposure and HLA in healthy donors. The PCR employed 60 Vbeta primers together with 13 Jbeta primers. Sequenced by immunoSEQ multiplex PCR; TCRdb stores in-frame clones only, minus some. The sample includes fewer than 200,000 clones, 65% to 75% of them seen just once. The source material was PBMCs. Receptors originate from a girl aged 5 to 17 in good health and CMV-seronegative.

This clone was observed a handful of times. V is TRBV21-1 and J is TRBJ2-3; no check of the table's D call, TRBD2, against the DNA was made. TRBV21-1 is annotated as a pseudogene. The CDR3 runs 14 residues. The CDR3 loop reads CASWVAGLVDTQYF. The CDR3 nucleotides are TGTGCCAGCTGGGTAGCGGGGTTGGTAGATACGCAGTATTTT.

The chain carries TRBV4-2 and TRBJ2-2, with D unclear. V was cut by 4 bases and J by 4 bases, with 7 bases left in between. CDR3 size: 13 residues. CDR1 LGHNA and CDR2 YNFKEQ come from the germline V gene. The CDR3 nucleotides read TGTGCCAGCAGCCCTCTATTCACCGGGGAGCTGTTTTTT. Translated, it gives CASSPLFTGELFF.

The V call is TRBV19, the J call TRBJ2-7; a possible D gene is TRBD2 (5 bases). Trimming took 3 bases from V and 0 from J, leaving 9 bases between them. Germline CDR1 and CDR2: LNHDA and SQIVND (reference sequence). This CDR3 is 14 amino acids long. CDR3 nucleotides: TGTGCCAGTAGTATTTCGGGGAACTCCTACGAGCAGTACTTC. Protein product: CASSISGNSYEQYF.

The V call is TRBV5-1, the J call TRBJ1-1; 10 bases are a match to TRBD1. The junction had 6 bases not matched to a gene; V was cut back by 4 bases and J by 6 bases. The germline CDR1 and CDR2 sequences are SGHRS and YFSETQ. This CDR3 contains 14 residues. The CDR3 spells CASSPGQGFAEAFF. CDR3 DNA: TGCGCCAGCAGCCCGGGACAGGGGTTCGCTGAAGCTTTCTTT.

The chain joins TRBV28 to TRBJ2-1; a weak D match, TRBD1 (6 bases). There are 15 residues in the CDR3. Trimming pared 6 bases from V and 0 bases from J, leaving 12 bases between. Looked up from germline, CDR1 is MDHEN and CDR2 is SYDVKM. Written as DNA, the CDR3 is TGTGCCAGCAGGCTACAGGGATCCTCCTACAATGAGCAGTTCTTC. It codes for CASRLQGSSYNEQFF. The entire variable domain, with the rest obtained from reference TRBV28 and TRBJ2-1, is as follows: DVKVTQSSRYLVKRTGEKVFLECVQDMDHENMFWYRQDPGLGLRLIYFSYDVKMKEKGDIPEGYSVSREKKERFSLILESASTNQTSMYLCASRLQGSSYNEQFFGPGTRLTVL.

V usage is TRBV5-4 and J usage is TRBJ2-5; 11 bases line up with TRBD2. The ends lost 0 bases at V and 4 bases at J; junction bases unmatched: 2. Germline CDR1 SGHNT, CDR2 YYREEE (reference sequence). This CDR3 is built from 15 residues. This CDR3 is CASSLVSGGAETQYF. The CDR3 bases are TGTGCCAGCAGCTTGGTTAGCGGGGGGGCAGAGACCCAGTACTTC.

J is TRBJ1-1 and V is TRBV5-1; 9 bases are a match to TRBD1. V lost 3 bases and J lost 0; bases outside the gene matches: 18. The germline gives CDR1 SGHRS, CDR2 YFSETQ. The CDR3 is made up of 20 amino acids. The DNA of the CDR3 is TGCGCCAGCAGCTCCGGGACAGGGCGGCCGGGGTCGAAGATGAACACTGAAGCTTTCTTT. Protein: CASSSGTGRPGSKMNTEAFF.

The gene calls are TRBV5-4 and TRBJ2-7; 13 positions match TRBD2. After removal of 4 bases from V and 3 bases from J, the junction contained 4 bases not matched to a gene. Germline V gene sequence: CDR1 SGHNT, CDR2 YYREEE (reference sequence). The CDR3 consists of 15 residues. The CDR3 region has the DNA TGTGCCAGCAGCCAAGGACTAGCGGGGGACTACGAGCAGTACTTC. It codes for CASSQGLAGDYEQYF.

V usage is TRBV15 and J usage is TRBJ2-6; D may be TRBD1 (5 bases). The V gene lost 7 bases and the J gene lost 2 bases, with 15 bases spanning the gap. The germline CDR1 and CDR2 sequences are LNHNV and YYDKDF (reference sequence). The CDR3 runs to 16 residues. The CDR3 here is CATTGPGSPGANVLTF. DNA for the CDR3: TGTGCCACCACAGGGCCTGGGTCACCTGGGGCCAACGTCCTGACTTTC.

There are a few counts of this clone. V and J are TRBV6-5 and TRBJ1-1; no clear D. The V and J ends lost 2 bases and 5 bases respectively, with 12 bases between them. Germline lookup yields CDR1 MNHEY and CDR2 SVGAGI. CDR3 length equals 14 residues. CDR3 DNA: TGTGCCAGCAGTTACGCTCGGGAGGGAACTGAAGCTTTCTTT. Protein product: CASSYAREGTEAFF.

The CDR3 DNA sequence: TGCGCCAGCAGCCTGACTAGCGGGGGGGATTACGAGCAGTACTTC. Its protein is CASSLTSGGDYEQYF. V usage is TRBV5-1 and J usage is TRBJ2-7, with 14 positions matching TRBD2. Per the germline V gene, CDR1 is SGHRS and CDR2 is YFSETQ. V lost 4 bases and J lost 4; bases outside the gene matches: 4. CDR3 length: 15 residues.

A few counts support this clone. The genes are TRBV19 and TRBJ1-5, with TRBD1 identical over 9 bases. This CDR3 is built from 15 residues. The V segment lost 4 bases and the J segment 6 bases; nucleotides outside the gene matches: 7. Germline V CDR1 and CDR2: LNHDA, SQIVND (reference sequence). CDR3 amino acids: CASSTRDRDFQPQHF. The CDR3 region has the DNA TGTGCCAGTAGTACCCGGGACAGGGATTTTCAGCCCCAGCATTTT. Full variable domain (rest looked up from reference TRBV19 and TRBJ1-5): DGGITQSPKYLFRKEGQNVTLSCEQNLNHDAMYWYRQDPGQGLRLIYYSQIVNDFQKGDIAEGYSVSREKKESFPLTVTSAQKNPTAFYLCASSTRDRDFQPQHFGDGTRLSIL.

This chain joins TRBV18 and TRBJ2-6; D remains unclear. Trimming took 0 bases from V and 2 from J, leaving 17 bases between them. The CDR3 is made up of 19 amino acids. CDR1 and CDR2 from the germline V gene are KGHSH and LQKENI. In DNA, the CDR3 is TGTGCCAGCTCACCACCAACCCCCTCCGACTTAGCTGGGGCCAACGTCCTGACTTTC. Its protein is CASSPPTPSDLAGANVLTF.

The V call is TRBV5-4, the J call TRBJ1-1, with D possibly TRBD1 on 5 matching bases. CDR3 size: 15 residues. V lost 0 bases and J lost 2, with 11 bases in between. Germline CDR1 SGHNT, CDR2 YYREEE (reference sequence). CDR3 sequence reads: CASSLEIGANTEAFF. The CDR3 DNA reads TGTGCCAGCAGCTTGGAGATTGGGGCCAACACTGAAGCTTTCTTT.

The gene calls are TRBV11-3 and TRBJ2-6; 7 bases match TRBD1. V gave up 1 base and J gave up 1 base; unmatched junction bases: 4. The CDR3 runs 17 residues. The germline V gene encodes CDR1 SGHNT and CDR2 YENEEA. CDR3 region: CASSLGGQASGANVLTF. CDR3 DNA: TGTGCCAGCAGCTTAGGAGGACAGGCGTCTGGGGCCAACGTCCTGACTTTC.

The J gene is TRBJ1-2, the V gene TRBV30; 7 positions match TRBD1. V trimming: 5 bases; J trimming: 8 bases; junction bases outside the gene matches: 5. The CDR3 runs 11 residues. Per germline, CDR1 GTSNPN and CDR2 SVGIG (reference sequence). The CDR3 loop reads CAWATGAGYTF. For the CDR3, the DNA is TGTGCCTGGGCCACAGGGGCCGGCTACACCTTC.

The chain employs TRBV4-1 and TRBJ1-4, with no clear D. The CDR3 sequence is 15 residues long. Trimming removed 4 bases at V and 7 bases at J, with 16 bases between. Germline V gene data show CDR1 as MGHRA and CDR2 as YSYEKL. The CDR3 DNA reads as TGCGCCAGCAGCCCGACTCACGGTGAGGGTGAAAAACTGTTTTTT. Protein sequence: CASSPTHGEGEKLFF.

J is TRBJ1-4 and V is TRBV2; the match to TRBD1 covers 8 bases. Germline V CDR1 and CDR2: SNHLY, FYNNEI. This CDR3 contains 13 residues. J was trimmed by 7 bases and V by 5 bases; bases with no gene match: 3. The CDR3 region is CASSYRGVEKLFF. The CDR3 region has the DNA TGTGCCAGCAGTTACAGGGGGGTTGAAAAACTGTTTTTT.

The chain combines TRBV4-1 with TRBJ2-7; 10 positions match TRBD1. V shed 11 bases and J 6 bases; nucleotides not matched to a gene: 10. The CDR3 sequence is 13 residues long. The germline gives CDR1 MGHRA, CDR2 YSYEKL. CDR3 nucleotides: TGCGCCGTCAGGGGACAGGGGTCGCGCGAGCAGTACTTC. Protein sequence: CAVRGQGSREQYF.

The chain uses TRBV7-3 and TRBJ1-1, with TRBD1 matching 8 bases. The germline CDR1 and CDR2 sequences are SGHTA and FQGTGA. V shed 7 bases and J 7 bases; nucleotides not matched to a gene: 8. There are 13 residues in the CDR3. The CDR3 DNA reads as TGTGCCAGCACCACAACAGGGGGGTATGAAGCTTTCTTT. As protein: CASTTTGGYEAFF.

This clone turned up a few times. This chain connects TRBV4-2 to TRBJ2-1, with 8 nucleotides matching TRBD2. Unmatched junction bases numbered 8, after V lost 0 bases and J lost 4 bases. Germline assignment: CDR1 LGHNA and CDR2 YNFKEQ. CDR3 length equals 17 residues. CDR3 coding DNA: TGTGCCAGCAGCCAAGATCGTAGCGGGGAACCTTACAATGAGCAGTTCTTC. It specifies CASSQDRSGEPYNEQFF.

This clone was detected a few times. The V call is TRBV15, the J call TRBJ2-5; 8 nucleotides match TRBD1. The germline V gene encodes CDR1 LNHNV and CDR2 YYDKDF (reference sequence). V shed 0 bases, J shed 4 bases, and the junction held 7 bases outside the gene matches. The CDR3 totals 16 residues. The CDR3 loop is CATSRDGQGARETQYF. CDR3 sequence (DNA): TGTGCCACCAGCAGAGATGGGCAGGGGGCAAGAGAGACCCAGTACTTC.

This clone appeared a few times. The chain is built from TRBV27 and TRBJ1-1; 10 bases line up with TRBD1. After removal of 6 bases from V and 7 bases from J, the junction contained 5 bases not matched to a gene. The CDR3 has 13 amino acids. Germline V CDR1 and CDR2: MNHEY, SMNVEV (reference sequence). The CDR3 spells CASRSRDRGEAFF. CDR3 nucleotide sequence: TGTGCCAGCAGGTCCCGGGACAGGGGTGAAGCTTTCTTT.

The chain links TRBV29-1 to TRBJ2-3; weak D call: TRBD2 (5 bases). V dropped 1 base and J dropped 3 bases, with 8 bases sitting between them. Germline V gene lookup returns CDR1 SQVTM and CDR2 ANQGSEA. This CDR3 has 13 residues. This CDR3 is CSVEAGYTDTQYF. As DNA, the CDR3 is TGCAGCGTTGAAGCGGGGTATACAGATACGCAGTATTTT.

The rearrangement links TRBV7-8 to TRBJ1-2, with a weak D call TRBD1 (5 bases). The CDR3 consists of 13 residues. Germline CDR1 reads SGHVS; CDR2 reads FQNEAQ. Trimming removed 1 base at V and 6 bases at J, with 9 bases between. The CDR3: CASSLEGEDGYTF. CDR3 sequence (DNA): TGTGCCAGCAGCTTAGAAGGGGAGGATGGCTACACCTTC.

CDR3 in amino acids: CASSTGQGLYNEQFF. The CDR3 DNA reads as TGCGCCAGCAGCACGGGACAGGGACTTTACAATGAGCAGTTCTTC. The chain has TRBV5-1 and TRBJ2-1, with TRBD1 matching 9 bases. After removal of 4 bases from V and 4 bases from J, the junction contained 6 bases not matched to a gene. The CDR3 is 15 amino acids. Germline V gene lookup returns CDR1 SGHRS and CDR2 YFSETQ.